Below, one T cell receptor beta chain is given with its context. The antigen is unknown. Measured with immunoSEQ multiplex PCR; TCRdb has only the in-frame clones, and not every one. Here the sample spans about 130,000 clones, roughly nine tenths being singletons. The CDR3 totals 13 residues. In germline, CDR1 is ENHRY, CDR2 SYGVKD. Losses at the gene ends were 4 bases for V and 6 bases for J; bases not matched to a gene: 3. These data originate in a study of cytomegalovirus exposure and HLA in healthy donors. As for the study in general: A subsequent analysis stated that the 95 to 150 validation repertoires were run on the same platform as the roughly 670 first-cohort repertoires. Points from the study as a whole: TCR clusters originating in the first cohort tended to co-occur in the approximately 120 validation repertoires, according to a later analysis. Listed as cytomegalovirus-associated were 150 or so TCR beta chains.

Sequencing was carried out using PBMCs. The source is a woman between 18 and 29 years old in good health and CMV-seropositive. The V and J genes are TRBV10-3 and TRBJ2-3; TRBD1 matches 8 bases. The CDR3 sequence: CAISVDRADTQYF. The CDR3 DNA sequence: TGTGCCATCAGTGTGGACAGGGCCGATACGCAGTATTTT.